The 17 T cell receptor beta chains in this list originate from one sample, sequenced in a study of blood T cells in healthy people across ages. Primers used in a second PCR of about 7 to 11 cycles were a sample-barcoded 5' primer and a J-beta primer mix. TCRdb re-derived calls from the 5' RACE reads in MiXCR, one entry per CDR3 protein. The sample lists under 750,000 distinct CDR3 sequences, 45% to 55% occurring once. The sequenced material came from blood. The receptors come from an elderly man in good health.

Concerning this clonotype: A read error may produce the germline difference seen at one junction end. The chain joins TRBV7-2 to TRBJ1-6; tentative D call: TRBD1 (6 bases). The germline V gene has CDR1 SGHTA and CDR2 FQGNSA. The CDR3 covers 14 residues. The CDR3 coding sequence is TGTGCCAGCAGCTCCCAGGGGTATAATTCACCTCTCCACTTT. Translating gives CASSSQGYNSPLHF.

The gene calls are TRBV5-6 and TRBJ2-7; 8 bases line up with TRBD1. The assigned J gene may be wrong: the sequence end matches TRBJ2-5 better. Germline V lookup: CDR1 SGHDT, CDR2 YYEEEE. The CDR3 totals 15 residues. The CDR3 nucleotides read TGTGCCAGCAGCTTTGACAGGGGCGTAGGAGAGACCCAGTACTTC. Its protein product is CASSFDRGVGETQYF.

This clonotype was seen a few times. J is TRBJ1-6 and V is TRBV5-6; D unclear. The V end lost 4 bases, the J end lost 0 bases, and 11 bases lay between the germline ends. Germline V gene sequence: CDR1 SGHDT, CDR2 YYEEEE. CDR3 length: 16 amino acids. As DNA, the CDR3 is TGTGCCAGCAGCGCCAGGACGAGCTCCTATAATTCACCCCTCCACTTT. This gives the protein CASSARTSSYNSPLHF.

V usage is TRBV7-2 and J usage is TRBJ2-5; TRBD2 aligns across 8 bases. Germline loops: CDR1 SGHTA, CDR2 FQGNSA. Trimming cost V 5 bases and J 1 base; bases outside gene matches: 9. This CDR3 contains 16 residues. DNA for the CDR3: TGTGCCAGCAGCCAAACGCTAGCGGGCGTCCAAGAGACCCAGTACTTC. It translates to CASSQTLAGVQETQYF.

The chain joins TRBV7-2 to TRBJ2-5; D is perhaps TRBD1 (7 bases). The length of the CDR3 is 14 residues. Trimming took 5 bases from V and 5 from J, leaving 15 bases between them. CDR1 is SGHTA and CDR2 is FQGNSA in the germline V gene. CDR3 DNA: TGTGCCAGCAGCATGCAGGGGGGTGGGGAGACCCAGTACTTC. It is translated as CASSMQGGGETQYF. The whole variable domain, filled in from reference TRBV7-2 and TRBJ2-5, reads GAGVSQSPSNKVTEKGKDVELRCDPISGHTALYWYRQSLGQGLEFLIYFQGNSAPDKSGLPSDRFSAERTGGSVSTLTIQRTQQEDSAVYLCASSMQGGGETQYFGPGTRLLVL.

The CDR3 protein is CASSARVSGPYIQYF. The CDR3 DNA follows: TGTGCCAGCAGCGCCCGAGTGTCCGGGCCTTACATTCAGTACTTC. This chain links TRBV9 with TRBJ2-4; D unresolved. V was pared by 3 bases and J by 8 bases, with 18 bases between. Germline CDR1 and CDR2: SGDLS and YYNGEE. There are 15 residues in the CDR3.

This clonotype was observed a few times. The genes are TRBV3-1 and TRBJ2-5, with a tentative D call TRBD2 (5 bases). This CDR3 contains 13 residues. The V end lost 7 bases, the J end lost 3 bases, and 12 bases lay between the germline ends. Germline lookup yields CDR1 LGHDT and CDR2 YNNKEL (reference sequence). CDR3 coding DNA: TGTGCCAGCATCGACCGGGGAAAAGAGACCCAGTACTTC. This codes for CASIDRGKETQYF.

As concerns this clonotype: A read error may explain this, as a much larger clone is one base away. V and J are TRBV6-5 and TRBJ2-1; 8 bases agree with TRBD2. The ends lost 2 bases at V and 2 bases at J; junction bases unmatched: 17. CDR3 length: 20 amino acids. Germline lookup yields CDR1 MNHEY and CDR2 SVGAGI. The CDR3 nucleotides read TGTGCCAGCAGTTACCCGCCAAGGAGCGGGAGCCTTGACGCCTACAATGAGCAGTTCTTC. Translation: CASSYPPRSGSLDAYNEQFF.

This clonotype was seen more than once but under ten times. J is TRBJ2-6 and V is TRBV4-3; 8 bases match TRBD2. Germline CDR1 reads LGHNA; CDR2 reads YSLEER. V lost 0 bases to trimming and J lost 0 bases; unmatched junction nucleotides: 7. This CDR3 contains 19 residues. CDR3 DNA: TGCGCCAGCAGCCAAGATCTGGTAGCGGGAACCTCTGGGGCCAACGTCCTGACTTTC. Protein sequence: CASSQDLVAGTSGANVLTF.

This clonotype was observed a few times. The chain combines TRBV7-9 with TRBJ1-2; no clear D gene. The CDR3 loop spans 13 amino acids. In germline, CDR1 is SEHNR, CDR2 FQNEAQ (reference sequence). V was cut by 1 base and J by 8 bases, with 11 bases left in between. The chain's CDR3 is CASSLGDPGGYTF. The CDR3 bases are TGTGCCAGCAGCTTAGGTGACCCCGGAGGCTACACCTTC. The full variable domain, its missing parts supplied by reference TRBV7-9 and TRBJ1-2, is DTGVSQNPRHKITKRGQNVTFRCDPISEHNRLYWYRQTLGQGPEFLTYFQNEAQLEKSRLLSDRFSAERPKGSFSTLEIQRTEQGDSAMYLCASSLGDPGGYTFGSGTRLTVV.

This clonotype appeared a few times. The chain employs TRBV9 and TRBJ2-3, with D perhaps matching TRBD1 or TRBD2 (5 bases each). In germline, CDR1 is SGDLS, CDR2 YYNGEE. The length of the CDR3 is 15 residues. Trimming left V 3 bases short and J 6 bases short, with 17 bases between. In DNA, the CDR3 is TGTGCCAGCAGCGCCGAAGGTCGGGGCGGGGATACGCAGTATTTT. This translates into CASSAEGRGGDTQYF.

The chain combines TRBV2 with TRBJ2-7; 14 positions match TRBD2. The assigned J gene may be wrong: the sequence end matches TRBJ2-5 better. There are 16 residues in the CDR3. Germline assignment: CDR1 SNHLY and CDR2 FYNNEI. The CDR3 spells CASSKGLAGASETQYF. As DNA, the CDR3 is TGTGCCAGCAGTAAGGGACTAGCGGGAGCTTCTGAGACCCAGTACTTC.

The chain links TRBV4-3 to TRBJ2-7, with 8 bases lining up with TRBD2. J lost 4 bases, V lost 4 bases, and 9 bases had no gene match. The CDR3 totals 15 residues. Germline CDR1 is LGHNA and CDR2 is YSLEER. CDR3 coding DNA: TGCGCCAGCAGCCCCCGACTAGCGAGAGGGTACGAGCAGTACTTC. Translation gives CASSPRLARGYEQYF.

The chain carries TRBV7-9 and TRBJ2-5, with D unresolved. V lost 1 base to trimming and J lost 2 bases, with 5 bases between them. CDR3 length: 13 residues. Germline CDR1 SEHNR, CDR2 FQNEAQ (reference sequence). The CDR3 sequence is CASSLDKQETQYF. For the CDR3, the DNA is TGTGCCAGCAGCTTAGACAAGCAAGAGACCCAGTACTTC.

This clonotype was recorded a few times. The V gene is TRBV6-2 or TRBV6-3, the J gene TRBJ2-5; D gene unclear. The V gene lost 7 bases and the J gene lost 4 bases, with 13 bases spanning the gap. In germline, CDR1 is MNHEY, CDR2 SVGEGT. CDR3 size: 13 residues. The CDR3 here is CASTTSAGETQYF. DNA for the CDR3: TGTGCCAGCACCACGTCGGCAGGAGAGACCCAGTACTTC.

This clonotype was counted at least ten times. The V call is TRBV6-6, the J call TRBJ1-1, with 7 positions matching TRBD1. This CDR3 is 14 amino acids long. The V gene end was trimmed by 6 bases and the J gene end by 0 bases; junction bases not matched to a gene: 4. CDR1 and CDR2 (germline): MNHNY, SVGAGI (reference sequence). The CDR3 sequence: CASSPGQVNTEAFF. CDR3 nucleotides: TGTGCCAGCAGCCCAGGACAGGTGAACACTGAAGCTTTCTTT.

The CDR3 bases are TGTGCCATCAGTCCTGGACAGGGCACTGAAGCTTTCTTT. It codes for CAISPGQGTEAFF. The V gene is TRBV10-3, the J gene TRBJ1-1; 8 bases line up with TRBD1. The V segment lost 5 bases and the J segment 4 bases; nucleotides outside the gene matches: 3. The CDR3 contains 13 residues. The germline V gene encodes CDR1 ENHRY and CDR2 SYGVKD.